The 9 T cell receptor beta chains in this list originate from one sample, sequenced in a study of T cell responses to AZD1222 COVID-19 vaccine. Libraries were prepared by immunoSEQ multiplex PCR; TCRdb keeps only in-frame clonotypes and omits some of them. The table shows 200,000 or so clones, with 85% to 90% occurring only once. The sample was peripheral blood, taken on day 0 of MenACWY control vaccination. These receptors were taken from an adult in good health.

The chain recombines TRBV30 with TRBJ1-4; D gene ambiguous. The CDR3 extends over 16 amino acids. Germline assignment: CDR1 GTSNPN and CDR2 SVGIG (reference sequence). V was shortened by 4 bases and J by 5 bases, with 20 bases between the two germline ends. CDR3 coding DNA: TGTGCCTGGATTAGTCGGCGCGGGATGAAAAATGAAAAACTGTTTTTT. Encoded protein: CAWISRRGMKNEKLFF.

CDR3 protein: CASSLRGQGRLEAFF. In nucleotides, the CDR3 is TGTGCCAGCAGCTTACGGGGACAGGGCCGATTGGAAGCTTTCTTT. This chain joins TRBV11-2 and TRBJ1-1; 9 bases are shared with TRBD1. The CDR3 consists of 15 residues. V lost 2 bases, J lost 8 bases, and 9 bases stayed unmatched. Germline CDR1 is SGHAT and CDR2 is FQNNGV. Drawing the rest from reference TRBV11-2 and TRBJ1-1, the complete variable domain is EAGVAQSPRYKIIEKRQSVAFWCNPISGHATLYWYQQILGQGPKLLIQFQNNGVVDDSQLPKDRFSAERLKGVDSTLKIQPAKLEDSAVYLCASSLRGQGRLEAFFGQGTRLTVV.

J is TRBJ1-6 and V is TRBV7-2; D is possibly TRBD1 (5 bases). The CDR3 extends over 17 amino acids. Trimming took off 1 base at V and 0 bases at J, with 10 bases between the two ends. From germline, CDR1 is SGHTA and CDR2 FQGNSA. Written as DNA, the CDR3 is TGTGCCAGCAGCTTAGGACAGCAAGGCTCCTATAATTCACCCCTCCACTTT. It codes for CASSLGQQGSYNSPLHF.

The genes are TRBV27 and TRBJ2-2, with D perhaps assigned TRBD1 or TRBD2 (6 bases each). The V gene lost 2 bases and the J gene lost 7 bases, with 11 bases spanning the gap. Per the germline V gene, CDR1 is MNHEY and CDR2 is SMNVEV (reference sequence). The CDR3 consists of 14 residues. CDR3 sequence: CASSLPGAGGELFF. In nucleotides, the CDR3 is TGTGCCAGCAGTTTACCGGGGGCGGGCGGGGAGCTGTTTTTT.

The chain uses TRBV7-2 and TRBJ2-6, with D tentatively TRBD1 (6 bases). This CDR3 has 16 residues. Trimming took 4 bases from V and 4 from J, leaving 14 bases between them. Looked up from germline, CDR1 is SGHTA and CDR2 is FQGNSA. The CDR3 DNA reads TGTGCCAGCAGCTCCCAAGGCAGGGGAGGGGCCAACGTCCTGACTTTC. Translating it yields CASSSQGRGGANVLTF.

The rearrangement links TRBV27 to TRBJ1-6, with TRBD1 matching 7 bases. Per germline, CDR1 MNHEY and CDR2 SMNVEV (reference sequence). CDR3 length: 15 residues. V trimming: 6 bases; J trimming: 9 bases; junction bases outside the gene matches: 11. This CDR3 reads CASRYNTGETSPLHF. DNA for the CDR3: TGTGCCAGCAGATACAACACAGGGGAGACTTCACCCCTCCACTTT.

CDR3 bases: TGTGCCAGCACTAGCGGGAGGGACACAGATACGCAGTATTTT. Protein product: CASTSGRDTDTQYF. The chain employs TRBV6-5 and TRBJ2-3; 12 positions agree with TRBD2. Per germline, CDR1 MNHEY and CDR2 SVGAGI. V gave up 7 bases and J gave up 2 bases; unmatched junction bases: 1. CDR3 length: 14 amino acids.

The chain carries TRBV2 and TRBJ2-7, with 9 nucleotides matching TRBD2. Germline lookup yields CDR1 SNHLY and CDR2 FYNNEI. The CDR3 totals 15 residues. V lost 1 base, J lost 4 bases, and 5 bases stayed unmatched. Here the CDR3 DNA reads TGTGCCAGCAGTGAAGTAGCGGGAGAGGCGTACGAGCAGTACTTC. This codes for CASSEVAGEAYEQYF.

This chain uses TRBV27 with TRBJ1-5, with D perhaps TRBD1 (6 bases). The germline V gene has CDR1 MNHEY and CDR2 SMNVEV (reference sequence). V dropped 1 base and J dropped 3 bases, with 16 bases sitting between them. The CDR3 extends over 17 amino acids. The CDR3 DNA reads TGTGCCAGCAGTTTATGGGGGCAGTCAGGGCTCAATCAGCCCCAGCATTTT. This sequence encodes CASSLWGQSGLNQPQHF.